The entry that follows covers one TCR beta chain sequence. This sample's treatment: preoperative locoregional IRX-2 cytokine immunotherapy. Preoperative locoregional IRX-2 cytokine immunotherapy was tested in the phase Ib source study. This sample was included in a study of preoperative IRX-2 immunotherapy in early breast cancer. Some clones are missing from TCRdb's copy, which holds only in-frame ones; the method was immunoSEQ multiplex PCR. The table lists 32,000 or so clones, 75% to 90% of them singletons. Trimming removed 8 bases from V and 0 bases from J; junction bases left unmatched: 11. Germline V CDR1 and CDR2: SGHNT, YENEEA. This CDR3 comprises 17 residues.

The chain joins TRBV11-3 to TRBJ1-5; 9 nucleotides line up with TRBD1. The sequence came from a human donor with breast cancer. The sequences come from lymph node tissue, collected from a patient treated with IRX-2 immunotherapy. The CDR3 loop is CASPDRGPRYSNQPQHF. The CDR3 DNA is TGTGCCAGCCCGGACAGGGGACCTAGATATAGCAATCAGCCCCAGCATTTT.